The T cell receptor (beta chain) described here comes from a study of T cells after yellow fever vaccination. Germline V gene data show CDR1 as SQVTM and CDR2 as ANQGSEA. Trimming took 0 bases from V and 6 from J, leaving 8 bases between them. CDR3 length equals 12 residues. This clonotype came up many times. One entry per CDR3 protein results from TCRdb running MiXCR on the 5' RACE reads. Of roughly 30,000 distinct CDR3 sequences in the sample, roughly a tenth were seen once. Sequencing was performed on PBMCs, either bulk or a sorted T-cell subset (CD4+, CD8+, memory, or dextramer-sorted; not recorded which), taken approximately 16 days after the first yellow fever vaccination. The chain is built from TRBV29-1 and TRBJ1-1; no firm D call. This receptor was taken from a man aged 18 to 30 who received the YFV17D yellow fever vaccine. The CDR3 region has the DNA TGCAGCGTTGAAGACGGTGGGGCTGAAGCTTTCTTT. This gives the protein CSVEDGGAEAFF.